Presented here are 20 T cell receptor beta chains from one specimen sequenced in a study of T cells after yellow fever vaccination. One entry per CDR3 protein, called by TCRdb with MiXCR from the 5' RACE reads. There are about 400,000 distinct CDR3 sequences in the sample; more than 5.5% occur only once, and about 15% lies in the top ten. Sequences were derived from PBMCs, sampled 5 days after the yellow fever booster vaccination. The receptors shown here come from a man younger than 45 who received the YFV17D yellow fever vaccine.

This rearrangement joins TRBV20-1 to TRBJ2-4; D is perhaps TRBD2 (6 bases). The V gene lost 3 bases and the J gene lost 1 base, with 10 bases spanning the gap. Germline CDR1 is DFQATT and CDR2 is SNEGSKA (reference sequence). The CDR3 sequence is 14 residues long. CDR3 coding DNA: TGCAGTGCTAGCATTGGGGGGGCCAAAAACATTCAGTACTTC. Amino acid sequence: CSASIGGAKNIQYF.

The chain carries TRBV5-4 and TRBJ2-7; 10 positions agree with TRBD2. The V gene's germline CDR1 is SGHNT and CDR2 YYREEE (reference sequence). The CDR3 contains 16 residues. The V and J ends lost 5 bases and 7 bases, in that order; junction bases with no gene match: 15. The CDR3 here is CASRPSWSSGSGEQYF. For the CDR3, the DNA is TGTGCCAGCAGACCTTCGTGGTCTAGCGGGAGTGGTGAGCAGTACTTC.

The chain joins TRBV11-2 to TRBJ2-1; D might be TRBD2 (5 bases). Trimming removed 0 bases at V and 7 bases at J, with 16 bases between. The CDR3 is 16 residues long. The germline V gene encodes CDR1 SGHAT and CDR2 FQNNGV. CDR3 sequence: CASSLDPTSLANEQFF. The CDR3 DNA sequence: TGTGCCAGCAGCTTAGATCCTACCTCTCTAGCTAATGAGCAGTTCTTC. The variable domain in full, completed from reference TRBV11-2 and TRBJ2-1, reads EAGVAQSPRYKIIEKRQSVAFWCNPISGHATLYWYQQILGQGPKLLIQFQNNGVVDDSQLPKDRFSAERLKGVDSTLKIQPAKLEDSAVYLCASSLDPTSLANEQFFGPGTRLTVL.

The chain carries TRBV18 and TRBJ1-1; 8 nucleotides match TRBD1. Germline CDR1 is KGHSH and CDR2 is LQKENI. With V trimmed by 3 bases and J by 5 bases, 5 bases remained unmatched. The CDR3 consists of 14 residues. The CDR3 here is CASSPQGAQTEAFF. In nucleotides, the CDR3 is TGTGCCAGCTCACCGCAGGGGGCGCAGACTGAAGCTTTCTTT.

This clonotype was counted a few times. The rearrangement uses TRBV5-1 and TRBJ2-1, with TRBD1 identical over 11 bases. The germline V gene encodes CDR1 SGHRS and CDR2 YFSETQ. There are 14 residues in the CDR3. Unmatched junction bases numbered 2, after V lost 1 base and J lost 8 bases. CDR3 nucleotide sequence: TGCGCCAGCAGCTTGTGGACAGGGGGCGATGAGCAGTTCTTC. It yields the protein CASSLWTGGDEQFF.

This clonotype was picked up a small number of times. The CDR3 coding sequence is TGCAGTGTCCCCCTCCGGGACTCTGGAGGCTACACCTTC. It encodes CSVPLRDSGGYTF. The gene calls are TRBV20-1 and TRBJ1-2, with D perhaps matching TRBD1 (5 bases). Germline lookup yields CDR1 DFQATT and CDR2 SNEGSKA (reference sequence). V lost 7 bases and J lost 8, with 20 bases in between. CDR3 length equals 13 residues.

This clonotype appeared many times. This chain uses TRBV29-1 with TRBJ2-2, with no clear D. Trimming stripped 1 base from V and 7 bases from J, with 10 bases between. Germline lookup yields CDR1 SQVTM and CDR2 ANQGSEA. The CDR3 runs to 13 residues. The DNA for the CDR3 is TGCAGCGTTGAAGGCTCTAAGGGCGGGGAGCTGTTTTTT. Its translation is CSVEGSKGGELFF.

This clonotype was detected a few times. The chain is built from TRBV23-1 and TRBJ2-1, with D possibly being TRBD1 (5 bases). TRBV23-1 is flagged as an ORF with uncertain function. Trimming took 2 bases from V and 6 from J, leaving 11 bases between them. The CDR3 runs to 14 residues. CDR3 sequence reads: CASSQQGPTNEQFF. CDR3 DNA: TGCGCCAGCAGTCAACAGGGCCCAACCAATGAGCAGTTCTTC.

The chain uses TRBV9 and TRBJ2-3; the D gene is possibly TRBD1 (5 bases). V shed 3 bases and J shed 6 bases, with 20 bases lying between them. Germline V gene lookup returns CDR1 SGDLS and CDR2 YYNGEE. There are 16 residues in the CDR3. CDR3: CASSAPSRVGLDTQYF. The CDR3 nucleotides are TGTGCCAGCAGCGCCCCTAGTAGAGTGGGGCTCGATACGCAGTATTTT.

Only a few counts were recorded for this clonotype. The chain uses TRBV6-2 or TRBV6-3 and TRBJ2-5; D not certain. V was cut by 6 bases and J by 1 base, with 12 bases left in between. The CDR3 totals 14 residues. Per germline, CDR1 MNHEY and CDR2 SVGEGT. Here the CDR3 reads CASSQVVPQETQYF. CDR3 coding DNA: TGTGCCAGCAGCCAGGTTGTTCCCCAAGAGACCCAGTACTTC.

The rearrangement joins TRBV20-1 to TRBJ2-7; TRBD2 agrees at 9 bases. This CDR3 is built from 13 residues. J lost 5 bases, V lost 3 bases, and 5 bases had no gene match. Germline values: CDR1 DFQATT, CDR2 SNEGSKA (reference sequence). Here the CDR3 DNA reads TGCAGTGCTAGCCGGACTAGCGAGGACGAGCAGTACTTC. Residues: CSASRTSEDEQYF.

This clonotype occurred a few times. The V and J genes are TRBV5-6 and TRBJ1-1, with a weak D call TRBD1 (5 bases). V dropped 5 bases and J dropped 0 bases, with 17 bases sitting between them. The germline V gene has CDR1 SGHDT and CDR2 YYEEEE. The CDR3 spans 16 residues. The CDR3: CASRIRGHRLNTEAFF. The CDR3 DNA reads TGTGCCAGCAGGATCAGAGGCCACAGGTTGAACACTGAAGCTTTCTTT.

The genes are TRBV9 and TRBJ2-5; 10 bases match TRBD2. Germline V gives CDR1 SGDLS, CDR2 YYNGEE. Germline trimming cut 2 bases from V and 1 base from J; bases unmatched to any gene: 5. CDR3 length: 16 amino acids. CDR3: CASSVVAGGPQETQYF. CDR3 sequence (DNA): TGTGCCAGCAGCGTCGTAGCGGGAGGTCCCCAAGAGACCCAGTACTTC.

This clonotype showed up many times. The rearrangement joins TRBV5-1 to TRBJ2-3; TRBD1 agrees at 10 bases. Germline V gene lookup returns CDR1 SGHRS and CDR2 YFSETQ. This CDR3 has 15 amino acids. V shed 2 bases, J shed 3 bases, and the junction held 3 bases outside the gene matches. The DNA for the CDR3 is TGCGCCAGCAGCTTCCAGGGACAGGGGACAGATACGCAGTATTTT. Translated, it gives CASSFQGQGTDTQYF.

V usage is TRBV14 and J usage is TRBJ2-7; D is possibly TRBD1 (5 bases). CDR3 length: 15 amino acids. Deletions cut 3 bases from V and 3 bases from J, with 15 bases between. Germline V gives CDR1 SGHDN, CDR2 FVKESK. The CDR3 sequence: CASSQHLGRYYEQYF. The CDR3 nucleotides are TGTGCCAGCAGCCAGCACCTGGGGCGGTACTACGAGCAGTACTTC.

This clonotype occurred a few times. The rearrangement joins TRBV11-2 to TRBJ2-3; 9 bases are shared with TRBD2. V lost 3 bases to trimming and J lost 4 bases; unmatched junction nucleotides: 5. Germline CDR1 is SGHAT and CDR2 is FQNNGV. CDR3 size: 15 residues. CDR3 protein: CASSLGGGEADTQYF. CDR3 sequence (DNA): TGTGCCAGCAGCTTGGGCGGGGGGGAGGCAGATACGCAGTATTTT.

V usage is TRBV20-1 and J usage is TRBJ2-5; TRBD2 might be the D (6 bases). Germline lookup yields CDR1 DFQATT and CDR2 SNEGSKA (reference sequence). The CDR3 covers 13 residues. V gave up 6 bases and J gave up 3 bases, with 14 bases separating them. The CDR3 loop reads CSASEGLEETQYF. The CDR3 DNA follows: TGCAGTGCGTCGGAGGGACTCGAAGAGACCCAGTACTTC.

This clonotype was seen more than once but under ten times. This rearrangement joins TRBV12-3 or TRBV12-4 to TRBJ2-6; D gene unclear. V was pared by 0 bases and J by 15 bases, with 15 bases between. The CDR3 loop spans 14 amino acids. The CDR3 region is CASSLAWGSTSLTF. In DNA, the CDR3 is TGTGCCAGCAGTTTAGCTTGGGGATCAACGTCCCTGACTTTC.

V usage is TRBV20-1 and J usage is TRBJ2-7; D is possibly TRBD1 or TRBD2 (5 bases each). V lost 5 bases, J lost 5 bases, and 22 bases lay in between. Per germline, CDR1 DFQATT and CDR2 SNEGSKA (reference sequence). This CDR3 is 15 amino acids long. CDR3 coding DNA: TGCAGTGCTGTCATTACCGGGGCCTGGCCCGACGAGCAGTACTTC. Translation gives CSAVITGAWPDEQYF.

The sample holds many counts of this clonotype. The chain recombines TRBV5-1 with TRBJ2-1; TRBD2 aligns across 9 bases. V shed 4 bases, J shed 9 bases, and the junction held 8 bases outside the gene matches. The length of the CDR3 is 14 residues. The germline CDR1 and CDR2 sequences are SGHRS and YFSETQ. The CDR3 coding sequence is TGCGCCAGCAGCCCGGGACTAGCTGGCGGTGAGCAGTTCTTC. This translates into CASSPGLAGGEQFF. The entire variable domain, with the rest obtained from reference TRBV5-1 and TRBJ2-1, is as follows: KAGVTQTPRYLIKTRGQQVTLSCSPISGHRSVSWYQQTPGQGLQFLFEYFSETQRNKGNFPGRFSGRQFSNSRSEMNVSTLELGDSALYLCASSPGLAGGEQFFGPGTRLTVL.